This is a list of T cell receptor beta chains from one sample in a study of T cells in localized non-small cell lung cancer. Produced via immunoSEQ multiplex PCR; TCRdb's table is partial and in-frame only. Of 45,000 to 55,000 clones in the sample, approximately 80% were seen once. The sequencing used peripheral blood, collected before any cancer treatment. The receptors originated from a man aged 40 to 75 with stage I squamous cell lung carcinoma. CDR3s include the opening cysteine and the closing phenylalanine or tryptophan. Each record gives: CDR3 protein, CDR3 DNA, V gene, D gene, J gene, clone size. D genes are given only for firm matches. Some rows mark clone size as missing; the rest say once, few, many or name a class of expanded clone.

CDR3: CASSRQVFEAFF; DNA: TGTGCCAGCAGTAGACAGGTTTTTGAAGCTTTCTTT; V: TRBV6-1; D: .; J: TRBJ1-1; size: .
CDR3: CASSQDSAGVGTDTQYF; DNA: TGCGCCAGCAGCCAAGATAGTGCGGGGGTGGGCACAGATACGCAGTATTTT; V: TRBV4-3; D: TRBD2; J: TRBJ2-3; size: few
CDR3: CASSHRSYGYTF; DNA: TGCGCCAGCAGTCACAGGAGCTATGGCTACACCTTC; V: TRBV23-1; D: .; J: TRBJ1-2; size: .
CDR3: CSAWGGNKKETQYF; DNA: TGCAGCGCTTGGGGGGGAAACAAGAAAGAGACCCAGTACTTC; V: TRBV29-1; D: TRBD2; J: TRBJ2-5; size: .
CDR3: CASSSLLVLGSVF; DNA: TGTGCCAGCAGCTCGTTACTAGTACTTGGATCGGTCTTC; V: TRBV11-2; D: .; J: TRBJ2-1; size: few
CDR3: CASSLGGTSYGYTF; DNA: TGCGCCAGCAGCTTAGGAGGGACCTCCTATGGCTACACCTTC; V: TRBV5-1; D: .; J: TRBJ1-2; size: once
CDR3: CASSGDSDEQFF; DNA: TGTGCCAGCAGTGGGGACTCCGATGAGCAGTTCTTC; V: TRBV6-4; D: .; J: TRBJ2-1; size: few
CDR3: CASSLDLANEQFF; DNA: TGTGCCAGCAGCTTAGATTTGGCGAATGAGCAGTTCTTC; V: TRBV11-2; D: .; J: TRBJ2-1; size: .
CDR3: CASSFGVGLAYEQYF; DNA: TGTGCTAGCAGCTTTGGCGTGGGGTTGGCCTACGAGCAGTACTTC; V: TRBV7-7; D: .; J: TRBJ2-7; size: .
CDR3: CASSERGQQNTEAFF; DNA: TGTGCCAGCAGTGAAAGGGGCCAACAGAACACTGAAGCTTTCTTT; V: TRBV25-1; D: .; J: TRBJ1-1; size: .
CDR3: CASSPTGIPSNEQFF; DNA: TGTGCCAGCAGTCCGACAGGGATCCCCTCCAATGAGCAGTTCTTC; V: TRBV2; D: TRBD1; J: TRBJ2-1; size: .
CDR3: CASSWGSGGYYEQYF; DNA: TGCGCCAGCAGCTGGGGCAGCGGGGGGTACTACGAGCAGTACTTC; V: TRBV5-1; D: TRBD2; J: TRBJ2-7; size: .
CDR3: CASSKTGSSSGNTIYF; DNA: TGTGCCAGCAGCAAAACAGGGTCCAGCTCTGGAAACACCATATATTTT; V: TRBV9; D: .; J: TRBJ1-3; size: .
CDR3: CASGHPPPRGLDTQYF; DNA: TGTGCCAGCGGCCACCCCCCCCCGCGGGGGTTAGATACGCAGTATTTT; V: TRBV2; D: TRBD2; J: TRBJ2-3; size: .
CDR3: CASSLAGSYEQYF; DNA: TGTGCCAGCAGCTTAGCGGGGTCCTACGAGCAGTACTTC; V: TRBV7-6; D: .; J: TRBJ2-7; size: .
CDR3: CASSIDPGLAGGPKYF; DNA: TGTGCCAGTAGTATAGACCCGGGACTAGCGGGGGGTCCTAAGTACTTC; V: TRBV19; D: TRBD2; J: TRBJ2-5; size: .
CDR3: CASSLGHPDQPQHF; DNA: TGCGCCAGCAGCCTGGGACACCCCGATCAGCCCCAGCATTTT; V: TRBV5-1; D: .; J: TRBJ1-5; size: .
CDR3: CASSSTGDKNIQYF; DNA: TGCGCCAGCAGCTCGACAGGGGACAAAAACATTCAGTACTTC; V: TRBV5-1; D: TRBD1; J: TRBJ2-4; size: once
CDR3: CASSQVGSRPRYEQYF; DNA: TGTGCCAGCAGCCAAGTGGGCTCTCGCCCCCGCTACGAGCAGTACTTC; V: TRBV14; D: .; J: TRBJ2-7; size: few
CDR3: CASSYTSAKNIQYF; DNA: TGTGCCAGCAGCTATACCTCGGCCAAAAACATTCAGTACTTC; V: TRBV5-6; D: .; J: TRBJ2-4; size: .